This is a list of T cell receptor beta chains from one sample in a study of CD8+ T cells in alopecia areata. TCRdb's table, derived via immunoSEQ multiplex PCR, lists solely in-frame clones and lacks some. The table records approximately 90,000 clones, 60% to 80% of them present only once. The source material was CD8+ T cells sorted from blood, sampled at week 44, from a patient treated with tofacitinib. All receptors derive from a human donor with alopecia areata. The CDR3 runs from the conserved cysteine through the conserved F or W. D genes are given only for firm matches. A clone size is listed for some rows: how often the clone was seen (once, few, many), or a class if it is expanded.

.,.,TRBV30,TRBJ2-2,TGTGCCTGGACTTCGACAAGCGCGAACACCGGGGAGCTGTTTTTT,CAWTSTSANTGELFF
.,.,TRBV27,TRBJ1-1,TGTGCCAGCAGTTTACGGGAGAACACTGAAGCTTTCTTT,CASSLRENTEAFF
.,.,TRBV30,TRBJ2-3,TGTGCCTGGGGATTTGGAGATACGCAGTATTTT,CAWGFGDTQYF
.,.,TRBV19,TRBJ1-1,TGTGCCAGTAGTATAGGAGTGAACACTGAAGCTTTCTTT,CASSIGVNTEAFF
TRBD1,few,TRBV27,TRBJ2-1,TGTGCCAGCAGTTTCTGGGACAGGGTAAATGAGCAGTTCTTC,CASSFWDRVNEQFF
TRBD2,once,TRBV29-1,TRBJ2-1,TGCAGCGTTGTTCCGGGCGGCAGCGGGGGGGCGAATGAGCAGTTCTTC,CSVVPGGSGGANEQFF
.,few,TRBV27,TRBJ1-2,TGTGCCACCCGGGACGGCTATGGCTACACCTTC,CATRDGYGYTF
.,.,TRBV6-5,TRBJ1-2,TGTGCCAGCAGCACGGGAGCTAACTATGGCTACACCTTC,CASSTGANYGYTF
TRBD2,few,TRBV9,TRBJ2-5,TGTGCCAGCAGCGCAGCCGGGACTAGGGAAGAGACCCAGTACTTC,CASSAAGTREETQYF
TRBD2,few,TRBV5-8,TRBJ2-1,TGTGCCAGCAGCACCCGGACTAGCGGGGGGAGTCGGAATGAGCAGTTCTTC,CASSTRTSGGSRNEQFF
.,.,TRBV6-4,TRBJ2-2,TGTGCCAGCAGTGCGGTAGCTGCGAACACCGGGGAGCTGTTTTTT,CASSAVAANTGELFF
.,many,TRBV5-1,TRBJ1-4,TGCGCCAGCAGCTTGAGTCTCTTCGCAACTAATGAAAAACTGTTTTTT,CASSLSLFATNEKLFF
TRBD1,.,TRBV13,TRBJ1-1,TGTGCCAGCAGCTTAGCGGCAGGGGGATGGGCTGAAGCTTTCTTT,CASSLAAGGWAEAFF
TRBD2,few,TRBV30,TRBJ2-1,TGTGCCTGGAGTTCTAGCGGGGTCAATGAGCAGTTCTTC,CAWSSSGVNEQFF
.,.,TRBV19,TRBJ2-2,TGTGCCAGTAGTATCGGGCAGGGTTCCGGGGAGCTGTTTTTT,CASSIGQGSGELFF
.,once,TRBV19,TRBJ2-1,TGTGCCAGTAGTATAGTCACTCGCAATGAGCAGTTCTTC,CASSIVTRNEQFF
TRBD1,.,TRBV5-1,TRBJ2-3,TGCGCCAGCAGCGCAACGGGACAGCACGTAGATACGCAGTATTTT,CASSATGQHVDTQYF
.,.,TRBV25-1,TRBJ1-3,TGTGCCAGCAGTGAAGTCACAGGAACCACCATATATTTT,CASSEVTGTTIYF
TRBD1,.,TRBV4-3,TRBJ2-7,TGCGCCAGCAGCCAAGAAGGTTCGGGACAGGAGTACGAGCAGTACTTC,CASSQEGSGQEYEQYF
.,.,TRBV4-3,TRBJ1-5,TGCGCCAGCAGCCAAGATTGGAAGGGACGGAGCAATCAGCCCCAGCATTTT,CASSQDWKGRSNQPQHF
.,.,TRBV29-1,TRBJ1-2,TGCAGCGTTGGGATTTTTGTAGACAACTATGGCTACACCTTC,CSVGIFVDNYGYTF
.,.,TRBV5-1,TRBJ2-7,TGCGCCAGCAGACTTGCAGGACCTCTGGACGAGCAGTACTTC,CASRLAGPLDEQYF
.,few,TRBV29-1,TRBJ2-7,TGCAGCGTTGAAGGTGGGGCCGTAAGCTCCTACGAGCAGTACTTC,CSVEGGAVSSYEQYF
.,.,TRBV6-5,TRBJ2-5,TGTGCCAGCAGTTCCCCGGAGGAAGAGACCCAGTACTTC,CASSSPEEETQYF
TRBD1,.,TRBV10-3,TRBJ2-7,TGTGCCATCAGTGAGGGGGGACAGGGGGCCAGGAGCTACGAGCAGTACTTC,CAISEGGQGARSYEQYF
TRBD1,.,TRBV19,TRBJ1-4,TGTGCCAGTAGTATCGGAACAGGGGATAATGAAAAACTGTTTTTT,CASSIGTGDNEKLFF
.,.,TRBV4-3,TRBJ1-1,TGCGCCAGCAGCCAAGATGCGGAGGGGATTTCTGAAGCTTTCTTT,CASSQDAEGISEAFF
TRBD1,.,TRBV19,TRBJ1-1,TGTGCCAGTTCTACAGGGGAAGGGACTGAAGCTTTCTTT,CASSTGEGTEAFF